The 20 T cell receptor beta chains below all came from one sample that was sequenced in a study of vaccination effects on CD4 cells after COVID-19. TCRdb's copy holds only in-frame clones and misses some; the assay was immunoSEQ multiplex PCR. The table shows some 60,000 clones, with about 72% occurring only once. These receptors are not linked to any known antigen. Expansion with viral peptide pools was applied to antigen-specific CD4+ T cells by the ViraFEST assay prior to sequencing. Following culture for around 9 days, CD4+ T cells were isolated. Prior SARS-CoV-2 infection was absent in the vaccine recipients, as shown by negative nucleocapsid antibodies. The sequenced sample was CD4+ T cells from PBMCs cultured with HCoV-NL63 spike peptides, obtained before COVID-19 vaccination. These receptor sequences come from a human donor who received a COVID-19 vaccine.

The V gene is TRBV6-2 or TRBV6-3, the J gene TRBJ1-2; D ambiguous. This CDR3 contains 14 residues. Trimming cost V 6 bases and J 4 bases, with 15 bases left between them. CDR1 is MNHEY, CDR2 SVGEGT, per germline. The CDR3 coding sequence is TGTGCCAGCAGCCTCCCGGGTTTCGGCTATGGCTACACCTTC. This translates into CASSLPGFGYGYTF.

The chain carries TRBV7-8 and TRBJ1-5; D gene unclear. The V gene lost 1 base and the J gene lost 3 bases, with 10 bases spanning the gap. This CDR3 is 15 amino acids long. Germline-derived CDR1 and CDR2 are SGHVS and FQNEAQ. The CDR3 loop is CASSLGRQYNQPQHF. In DNA form, the CDR3 reads TGTGCCAGCAGCTTAGGACGACAATACAATCAGCCCCAGCATTTT. Combining the CDR3 with reference TRBV7-8 and TRBJ1-5 gives the whole variable domain GAGVSQSPRYKVAKRGQDVALRCDPISGHVSLFWYQQALGQGPEFLTYFQNEAQLDKSGLPSDRFFAERPEGSVSTLKIQRTQQEDSAVYLCASSLGRQYNQPQHFGDGTRLSIL.

The rearrangement links TRBV4-1 to TRBJ1-1, with TRBD1 matching over 8 bases. V shed 0 bases, J shed 3 bases, and the junction held 6 bases outside the gene matches. The CDR3 covers 16 residues. Germline CDR1 and CDR2: MGHRA and YSYEKL. DNA for the CDR3: TGCGCCAGCAGCCAAGAGAGGACAGGGTCGGACACTGAAGCTTTCTTT. Amino acid sequence: CASSQERTGSDTEAFF.

This clone was found a few times. The chain combines TRBV7-3 with TRBJ2-1; possible D gene TRBD1, 6 bases. Germline V gene lookup returns CDR1 SGHTA and CDR2 FQGTGA. The CDR3 is 15 amino acids. V shed 5 bases and J shed 1 base, with 12 bases lying between them. This chain's CDR3 is CASSPRQASYNEQFF. In DNA form, the CDR3 reads TGTGCCAGCAGCCCACGACAGGCATCCTACAATGAGCAGTTCTTC.

The chain uses TRBV7-9 and TRBJ1-3; TRBD1 might be the D (5 bases). Germline CDR1 and CDR2: SEHNR and FQNEAQ (reference sequence). The ends were cut back, 6 bases at V and 4 bases at J, with 16 bases in the middle. The CDR3 is 15 residues long. The CDR3 bases are TGTGCCAGCAGATATATCAGGGATTCGGGAAACACCATATATTTT. Its translation: CASRYIRDSGNTIYF.

This clone was detected only a few times. The rearrangement joins TRBV24-1 to TRBJ1-3; D gene unclear. Trimming took 3 bases from V and 0 from J, leaving 5 bases between them. Germline V lookup: CDR1 KGHDR, CDR2 SFDVKD. The CDR3 runs 14 residues. The CDR3 here is CATSDPSSGNTIYF. Here the CDR3 DNA reads TGTGCCACCAGTGATCCCAGCTCTGGAAACACCATATATTTT.

The chain has TRBV19 and TRBJ1-4; 10 positions agree with TRBD1. CDR1 LNHDA and CDR2 SQIVND come from the germline V gene (reference sequence). The CDR3 is made up of 17 amino acids. V shed 4 bases, J shed 8 bases, and the junction held 13 bases outside the gene matches. The CDR3 bases are TGTGCCAGTAGTACAAACCGGGACAGGGGAGCCGGAGAAAAACTGTTTTTT. It yields the protein CASSTNRDRGAGEKLFF.

This chain uses TRBV5-1 with TRBJ2-1; 7 positions agree with TRBD2. The germline V gene encodes CDR1 SGHRS and CDR2 YFSETQ. Losses at the gene ends were 1 base for V and 4 bases for J; bases not matched to a gene: 5. CDR3 length equals 15 residues. The DNA for the CDR3 is TGCGCCAGCAGCTTGTCTAGCGGAACATACAATGAGCAGTTCTTC. Protein: CASSLSSGTYNEQFF.

The chain has TRBV6-5 and TRBJ2-3, with 8 nucleotides matching TRBD1. Germline trimming cut 6 bases from V and 0 bases from J; bases unmatched to any gene: 5. Germline CDR1 reads MNHEY; CDR2 reads SVGAGI. This CDR3 has 15 amino acids. The CDR3 nucleotides read TGTGCCAGCAGCAGAGGACAGGGTAGCACAGATACGCAGTATTTT. This sequence encodes CASSRGQGSTDTQYF.

The chain uses TRBV6-5 and TRBJ2-1; TRBD1 matches at 9 bases. The CDR3 spans 14 residues. Trimming removed 4 bases from V and 7 bases from J; junction bases left unmatched: 5. Germline lookup yields CDR1 MNHEY and CDR2 SVGAGI. CDR3 sequence reads: CASSSGQGFNEQFF. The CDR3 DNA follows: TGTGCCAGCAGTTCGGGACAGGGTTTTAATGAGCAGTTCTTC.

The chain is built from TRBV9 and TRBJ2-2; 12 nucleotides line up with TRBD2. The ends lost 6 bases at V and 5 bases at J; junction bases unmatched: 8. The germline gives CDR1 SGDLS, CDR2 YYNGEE. The CDR3 is 16 residues long. CDR3 nucleotide sequence: TGTGCCAGCACCAACGATGGACTAGCGGGGACCGGGGAGCTGTTTTTT. Protein: CASTNDGLAGTGELFF.

The chain uses TRBV5-1 and TRBJ1-2; 9 bases align to TRBD1. Germline assignment: CDR1 SGHRS and CDR2 YFSETQ. The CDR3 contains 16 residues. The junction had 9 bases not matched to a gene; V was cut back by 5 bases and J by 1 base. CDR3 loop: CASRTITGGRNYGYTF. Written as DNA, the CDR3 is TGCGCCAGCAGGACGATTACAGGGGGCCGTAACTATGGCTACACCTTC.

This clone appeared a single time. The J gene is TRBJ2-1, the V gene TRBV24-1; TRBD1 is a possible D gene (6 bases). The V end was cut by 0 bases, the J end by 2 bases, with 25 bases between. CDR1 and CDR2 from the germline V gene are KGHDR and SFDVKD. The CDR3 length is 21 residues. CDR3 sequence reads: CATSDLLGGQRSRNTYNEQFF. The CDR3 coding sequence is TGTGCCACCAGTGATTTGCTCGGTGGACAGCGGTCCAGAAATACCTACAATGAGCAGTTCTTC.

CDR3 residues: CASSQSRLGQGADGYTF. The CDR3 DNA sequence: TGCGCCAGCAGTCAATCTCGTCTAGGGCAGGGGGCTGATGGCTACACCTTC. The J gene is TRBJ1-2, the V gene TRBV23-1; 8 bases fit TRBD1. TRBV23-1 is sorted into the ORF group, with uncertain function. V lost 0 bases, J lost 6 bases, and 12 bases stayed unmatched. The CDR3 covers 17 residues.

This rearrangement joins TRBV18 to TRBJ2-3; no clear D gene. The CDR3 sequence is 13 residues long. CDR1 and CDR2 from the germline V gene are KGHSH and LQKENI. V dropped 3 bases and J dropped 3 bases, with 7 bases sitting between them. CDR3: CASSPSLTDTQYF. CDR3 in DNA: TGTGCCAGCTCACCTAGCCTTACAGATACGCAGTATTTT.

J is TRBJ2-2 and V is TRBV14, with no clear D. The CDR3 is 18 amino acids. Per germline, CDR1 SGHDN and CDR2 FVKESK. V lost 0 bases and J lost 1, with 15 bases in between. The CDR3 DNA is TGTGCCAGCAGCCAAGATATGATTGGGGTGGGGAACACCGGGGAGCTGTTTTTT. It specifies CASSQDMIGVGNTGELFF.

The chain is built from TRBV18 and TRBJ1-5; 9 bases agree with TRBD1. CDR3 size: 14 residues. CDR1 is KGHSH, CDR2 LQKENI, per germline. V lost 6 bases, J lost 4 bases, and 4 bases stayed unmatched. This CDR3 is CASSRDRENQPQHF. The CDR3 DNA is TGTGCCAGCTCTCGGGACAGGGAGAATCAGCCCCAGCATTTT.

This clone was counted a single time. The gene calls are TRBV4-1 and TRBJ1-3, with D uncertain. Germline V gene data show CDR1 as MGHRA and CDR2 as YSYEKL. The CDR3 runs 17 residues. Trimming removed 0 bases at V and 2 bases at J, with 14 bases between. CDR3 sequence (DNA): TGCGCCAGCAGCCAAGATTACCCCTATCAGGCTGGAAACACCATATATTTT. This sequence encodes CASSQDYPYQAGNTIYF.

This rearrangement joins TRBV12-3 or TRBV12-4 to TRBJ2-7; possible D gene TRBD2, 6 bases. The CDR3 loop spans 13 amino acids. The ends were cut back, 6 bases at V and 7 bases at J, with 16 bases in the middle. CDR3 DNA sequence: TGTGCCAGCAGCAAGGGACCCGGGAGAGAGCAGTACGTC. It translates to CASSKGPGREQYV.

The J gene is TRBJ2-1, the V gene TRBV10-3; D possibly corresponds to TRBD1 (6 bases). Germline CDR1 and CDR2: ENHRY and SYGVKD. Deletions cut 6 bases from V and 2 bases from J, with 14 bases between. The CDR3 extends over 15 amino acids. The CDR3 DNA is TGTGCCATCAGGCCCACAGGGTTCACCTACAATGAGCAGTTCTTC. It specifies CAIRPTGFTYNEQFF.